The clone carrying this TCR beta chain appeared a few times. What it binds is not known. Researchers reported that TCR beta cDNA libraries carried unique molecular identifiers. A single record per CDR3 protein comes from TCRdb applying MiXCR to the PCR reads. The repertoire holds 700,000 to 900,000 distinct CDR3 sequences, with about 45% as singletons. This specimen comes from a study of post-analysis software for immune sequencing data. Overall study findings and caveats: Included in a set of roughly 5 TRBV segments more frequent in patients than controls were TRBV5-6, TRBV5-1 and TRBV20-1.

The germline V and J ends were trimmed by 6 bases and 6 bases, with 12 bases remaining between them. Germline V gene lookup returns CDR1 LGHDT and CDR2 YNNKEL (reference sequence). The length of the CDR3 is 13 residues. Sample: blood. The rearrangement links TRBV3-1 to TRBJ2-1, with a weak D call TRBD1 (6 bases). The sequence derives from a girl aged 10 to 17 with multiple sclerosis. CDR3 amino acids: CASRPTGSNEQFF. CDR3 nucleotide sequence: TGTGCCAGCAGGCCTACAGGGAGCAATGAGCAGTTCTTC.